The present T cell receptor (beta chain) was sequenced within a study of shared clonotypes between healthy human individuals. The investigators split CD4+ cells into a CD45RA+ naive subset and a CD45RA-negative memory subset. Germline CDR1 MNHNS, CDR2 SASEGT. The CDR3 length is 8 residues. V was pared by 11 bases and J by 8 bases, with 4 bases between. In the authors' methods: ImmunoSEQ output lacked quality scores and full-length reads, limiting matched filtering. Method: immunoSEQ multiplex PCR; TCRdb's copy keeps in-frame clones and lacks some. V and J calls and clone size follow that table, whereas D and trimming were derived from the DNA. The sample lists about 2 million clones, 90% to 95% occurring once.

The chain employs TRBV6-1 and TRBJ2-1; D is unclear. The sequenced sample consisted of naive CD4+ T cells sorted from blood. Noted subset: CD45RA+ positively selected. This receptor was obtained from a young man in good health. The CDR3 bases are TGTGCCGTAGATGAGCAGTTCTTC. Translating gives CAVDEQFF.